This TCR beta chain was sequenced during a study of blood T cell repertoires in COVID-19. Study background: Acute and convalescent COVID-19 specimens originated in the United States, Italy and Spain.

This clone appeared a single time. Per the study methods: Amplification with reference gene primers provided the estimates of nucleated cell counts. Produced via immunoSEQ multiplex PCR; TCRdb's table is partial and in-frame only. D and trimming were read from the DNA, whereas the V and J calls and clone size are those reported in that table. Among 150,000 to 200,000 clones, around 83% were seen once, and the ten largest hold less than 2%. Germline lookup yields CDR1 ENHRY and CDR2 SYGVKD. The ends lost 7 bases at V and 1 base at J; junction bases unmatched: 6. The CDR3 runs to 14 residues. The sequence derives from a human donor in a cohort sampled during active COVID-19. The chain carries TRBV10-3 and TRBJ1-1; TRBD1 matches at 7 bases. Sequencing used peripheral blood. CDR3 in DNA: TGTGCCATCAAATCCGGGACAGAGAACACTGAAGCTTTCTTT. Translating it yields CAIKSGTENTEAFF.